A selection of T cell receptor beta chains follows, all from one sample in a study of regulatory T cells in long-lasting Graves disease. Via MiXCR, TCRdb re-called the multiplex PCR reads, giving one row per CDR3 protein. This sample yields approximately 250,000 distinct CDR3 sequences, of which around 16% are seen a single time; more than 20% belongs to the top ten. Sequenced here: peripheral blood mononuclear cells (PBMCs), sampled at new diagnosis, from a patient treated with antithyroid drugs. The receptors derive from a female donor with Graves disease. CDR3s include the opening cysteine and the closing phenylalanine or tryptophan. D genes are given only for firm matches. Clone size, where shown, is once, few, many, or a class for clones that have expanded.

>TRBJ2-1|few|TRBV7-2|TRBD2
TGTGCCAGCACCCAATTCCGGATTAGCGGGAGACCCGACAATGAGCAGTTCTTC
CASTQFRISGRPDNEQFF
>TRBJ2-3|few|TRBV7-9|TRBD2
TGTGCCAGCAGCTACCTAGCGGGAACAGATACGCAGTATTTT
CASSYLAGTDTQYF
>TRBJ1-2|.|TRBV3-1|.
TGTGCCAGCAGCCCTACCCTCGTGGGAGGGGAGGACTATGGCTACACCTTC
CASSPTLVGGEDYGYTF
>TRBJ1-3|many|TRBV6-1|.
TGTGCCAGCAGTGAAGTGCTGGGTGGGACTGGAAACACCATATATTTT
CASSEVLGGTGNTIYF
>TRBJ2-1|.|TRBV11-2|TRBD2
TGTGCCAGCAGTCCGGGACTAATCCGCAATGAGCAGTTCTTC
CASSPGLIRNEQFF
>TRBJ1-2|few|TRBV19|.
TGTGCCAGTAGATATGGTGTCTCGGTTGGCTACACCTTC
CASRYGVSVGYTF
>TRBJ1-5|many|TRBV6-2/TRBV6-3|.
TGTGCCAGCAGTGAAGCAGGGAGAAATCAGCCCCAGCATTTT
CASSEAGRNQPQHF
>TRBJ1-1|many|TRBV28|TRBD1
TGTGCCAGCAGTTCCCCCTCCAGACAGGGGAGAGCTGAAGCTTTCTTT
CASSSPSRQGRAEAFF
>TRBJ2-3|many|TRBV29-1|TRBD1
TGCAGCGTTGCGGGACAGGGAAGCACAGATACGCAGTATTTT
CSVAGQGSTDTQYF
>TRBJ2-1|many|TRBV7-3|.
TGTGCCAGCAGCCCCAAACTTAGCGGCTACAATGAGCAGTTCTTC
CASSPKLSGYNEQFF
>TRBJ2-7|many|TRBV30|.
TGTGCCTGGAGAACCAGGCAAGAGCAGTACTTC
CAWRTRQEQYF
>TRBJ2-1|many|TRBV19|TRBD2
TGTGCCAGTAGTACCGGACTAGGCGGTGAGCAGTTCTTC
CASSTGLGGEQFF
>TRBJ1-2|many|TRBV7-3|TRBD1
TGTGCCAGCAGCGATGGACAGGGCAACGGCTACACCTTC
CASSDGQGNGYTF
>TRBJ2-1|many|TRBV7-2|TRBD2
TGTGCCAGCAGCTTACAACTAGCGGGAGGGGCCAATGAGCAGTTCTTC
CASSLQLAGGANEQFF
>TRBJ2-7|.|TRBV20-1|TRBD2
TGCAGTGCTAGTCGTGTTAGCGGGTCCTACGAGCAGTACTTC
CSASRVSGSYEQYF
>TRBJ2-5|many|TRBV12-5|.
TGTGCTAGTGCCCTCGGGCCTCAAGAGACCCAGTACTTC
CASALGPQETQYF
>TRBJ2-3|many|TRBV20-1|TRBD2
TGCAGTGCTAGTTCGAATCTAGCGGGAGGGTTCACAGATACGCAGTATTTT
CSASSNLAGGFTDTQYF
>TRBJ2-2|many|TRBV11-2|.
TGTGCCAGCAGCGTCGCCGGGACCTGGACCGGGGAGCTGTTTTTT
CASSVAGTWTGELFF
>TRBJ1-5|many|TRBV20-1|TRBD1
TGCAGTGCTAGAGGGGGACAGGGAGATTGGCAGCCCCAGCATTTT
CSARGGQGDWQPQHF
>TRBJ1-4|many|TRBV28|TRBD1
TGTGCCAGCTCCCCAGGGGGTGTAGGCCAGGAAAAACTGTTTTTT
CASSPGGVGQEKLFF
>TRBJ2-7|many|TRBV15|TRBD1
TGTGCCACCAGCACCAAATACCGGGACAGCGCCTACGAGCAGTACTTC
CATSTKYRDSAYEQYF
>TRBJ1-2|many|TRBV24-1|TRBD1
TGTGCCCCGCCAGGGGGGCGCGATGGTGGCTACACCTTC
CAPPGGRDGGYTF